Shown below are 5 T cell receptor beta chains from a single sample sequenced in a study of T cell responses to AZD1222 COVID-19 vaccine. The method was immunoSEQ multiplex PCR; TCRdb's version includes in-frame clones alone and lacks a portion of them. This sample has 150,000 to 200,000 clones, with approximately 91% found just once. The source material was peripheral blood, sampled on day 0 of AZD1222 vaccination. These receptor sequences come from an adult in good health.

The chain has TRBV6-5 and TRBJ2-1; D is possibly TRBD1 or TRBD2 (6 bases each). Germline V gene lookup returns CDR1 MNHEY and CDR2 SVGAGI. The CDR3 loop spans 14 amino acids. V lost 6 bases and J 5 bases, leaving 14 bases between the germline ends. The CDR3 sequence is CASREGGRNNEQFF. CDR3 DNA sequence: TGTGCCAGCAGGGAGGGGGGCAGGAACAATGAGCAGTTCTTC.

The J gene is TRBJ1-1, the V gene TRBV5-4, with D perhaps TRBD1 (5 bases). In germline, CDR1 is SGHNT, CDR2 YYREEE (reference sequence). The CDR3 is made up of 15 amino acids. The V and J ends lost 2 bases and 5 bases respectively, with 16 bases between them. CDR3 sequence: CASSFDTGPTTEAFF. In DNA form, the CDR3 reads TGTGCCAGCAGCTTCGACACAGGTCCCACAACTGAAGCTTTCTTT.

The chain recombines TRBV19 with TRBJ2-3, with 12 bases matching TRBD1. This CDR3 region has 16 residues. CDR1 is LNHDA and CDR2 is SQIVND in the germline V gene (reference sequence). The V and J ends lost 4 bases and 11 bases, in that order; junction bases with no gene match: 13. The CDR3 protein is CASSKPGQGANWMQYF. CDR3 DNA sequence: TGTGCCAGTAGTAAACCGGGACAGGGGGCCAATTGGATGCAGTATTTT.

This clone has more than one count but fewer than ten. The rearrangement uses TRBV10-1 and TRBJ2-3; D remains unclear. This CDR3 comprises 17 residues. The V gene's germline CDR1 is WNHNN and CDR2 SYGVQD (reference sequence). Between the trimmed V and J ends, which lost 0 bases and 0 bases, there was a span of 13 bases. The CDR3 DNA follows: TGCGCCAGCAGTGAGTCGAACACGGTTTTTAGCACAGATACGCAGTATTTT. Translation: CASSESNTVFSTDTQYF.

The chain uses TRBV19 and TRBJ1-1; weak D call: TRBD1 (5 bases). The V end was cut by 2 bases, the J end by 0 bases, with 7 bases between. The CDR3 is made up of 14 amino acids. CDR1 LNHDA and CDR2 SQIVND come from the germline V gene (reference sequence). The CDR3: CASSIQGLNTEAFF. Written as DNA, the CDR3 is TGTGCCAGTAGTATACAGGGTCTGAACACTGAAGCTTTCTTT.